These T cell receptor beta chains were read from a single sample in a study of CD8+ T cells in alopecia areata. Clones were read by immunoSEQ multiplex PCR, and TCRdb kept only the in-frame ones, dropping some. The data hold some 190,000 clones, with 40% to 65% observed a single time. The sample consisted of CD8+ T cells sorted from blood, taken at roughly week 53, from a patient treated with tofacitinib. The receptor set was obtained from a human donor with alopecia areata. CDR3s include the opening cysteine and the closing phenylalanine or tryptophan. The D gene is left open where the match is weak. Size is stated for part of the rows, as once, few or many counts, or as a class when the clone is expanded.

TRBV9,TRBD2,TRBJ2-5,.,TGTGCCAGCAGCGTAGCGGGGGGAGAGTATGGAGAGACCCAGTACTTC,CASSVAGGEYGETQYF
TRBV7-8,.,TRBJ2-2,.,TGTGCCAGCAGCTTAGCGGAGCGGGCTAACACCGGGGAGCTGTTTTTT,CASSLAERANTGELFF
TRBV29-1,TRBD1,TRBJ1-2,.,TGCAGCGTTCCCCTGTGGGGACAGGGGTCTAAACGCTATGGCTACACCTTC,CSVPLWGQGSKRYGYTF
TRBV7-2,TRBD1,TRBJ2-2,.,TGTGCCAGCAGCCTGAGGACAGGGAGGAACACCGGGGAGCTGTTTTTT,CASSLRTGRNTGELFF
TRBV5-4,.,TRBJ2-1,.,TGTGCCAGCAGCCCTGCGACACAGGGTTGGCAGTTCTTC,CASSPATQGWQFF
TRBV29-1,.,TRBJ1-1,few,TGCAGCGTTGCGGATTACAGGGCTACCCTAACTGAAGCTTTCTTT,CSVADYRATLTEAFF
TRBV13,TRBD2,TRBJ2-5,.,TGTGCCAGCAGAGCAACTAGCGGGGAGACCCAGTACTTC,CASRATSGETQYF
TRBV30,TRBD1,TRBJ2-2,.,TGTGCCTGGACCGATCGGACAGGGGCGAACACCGGGGAGCTGTTTTTT,CAWTDRTGANTGELFF
TRBV11-2,.,TRBJ2-7,few,TGTGCCAGCAGCTTAGAGGCTAGCGTGGGATCCTACGAGCAGTACTTC,CASSLEASVGSYEQYF
TRBV30,.,TRBJ1-1,.,TGTGCCTGGAGGATCAGGTCCACTGAAGCTTTCTTT,CAWRIRSTEAFF
TRBV7-9,.,TRBJ1-2,.,TGTGCCAGCAGCCCGACCATGAGTAACGGTGGGGACTATGGCTACACCTTC,CASSPTMSNGGDYGYTF
TRBV18,.,TRBJ1-5,.,TGTGCCAGCTCACCAGCGGCAGGGGTTGATCAGCCCCAGCATTTT,CASSPAAGVDQPQHF
TRBV29-1,.,TRBJ2-5,.,TGCAGCGTTGAAGGTCAAGGGGCCGAGACCCAGTACTTC,CSVEGQGAETQYF
TRBV9,.,TRBJ1-2,once,TGTGCCAGCAGCGGTGGTACTAACTATGGCTACACCTTC,CASSGGTNYGYTF
TRBV2,TRBD2,TRBJ2-3,.,TGTGCCAGCAGTAGCGGGGGCGCAGATACGCAGTATTTT,CASSSGGADTQYF
TRBV6-5,.,TRBJ1-1,.,TGTGCCAGCAGTTACTCGATACAGAACACTGAAGCTTTCTTT,CASSYSIQNTEAFF
TRBV9,.,TRBJ2-1,.,TGTGCCAGCAGCGGGGTCCGGGGGAGAGGGAATGAGCAGTTCTTC,CASSGVRGRGNEQFF
TRBV25-1,.,TRBJ1-2,.,TGTGCCAGCAGTGATAATCTAGGGGGGGAGTATGGCTACACCTTC,CASSDNLGGEYGYTF
TRBV5-1,.,TRBJ1-1,.,TGCGCCAGCAGCTTGGAGGGCGGCGTCACTGAAGCTTTCTTT,CASSLEGGVTEAFF
TRBV18,.,TRBJ2-7,.,TGTGCCAGCTCACCGGCCGGCAGCGCCTACGAGCAGTACTTC,CASSPAGSAYEQYF
TRBV27,.,TRBJ2-5,.,TGTGCCAGCAGTTCACCAGGGCTGGGGGAGACCCAGTACTTC,CASSSPGLGETQYF
TRBV14,.,TRBJ1-2,few,TGTGCCAGCAGCCAAGATCTTGGTGGGTTAATCTATGGCTACACCTTC,CASSQDLGGLIYGYTF